This T cell receptor (beta chain) was observed in a study of blood T cell repertoires in COVID-19 (dated by TCRdb to 2020 to 2022). Regarding the research as a whole: Samples from collaborators originated in the United States, Italy and Spain and spanned both the acute and convalescent phases of COVID-19. The prospective study material was composed of cDNA or gDNA derived from T cells, B-cell-depleted T cells, or PBMCs. Deeply sampled blood TCRbeta repertoires from subjects exposed to, actively infected with, or recovered from COVID-19 were included in the dataset. The repertoires were released in a freely available public database meant as a resource for research on the immune response to SARS-CoV-2. The samples were drawn from the first 160 participants of the ongoing ImmuneRACE study and from 950 to 1,500 subjects provided by 6 global collaborators. A de-identified subject ID, COVID-19 status, age in years and sex were almost always included in the sample metadata. Where HLA class I and class II types were available, the types were taken from metadata supplied by the sample provider, not from assay-based typing.

Trimming removed 2 bases from V and 6 bases from J; the gene matches leave 4 bases unexplained. CDR1 MGHDK and CDR2 SYGVNS were looked up in the germline V gene. Including the terminal cysteine and phenylalanine, the CDR3 comprises 15 residues. Only CDR3 DNA remains: 45 bases, in frame from the first base. TCRbeta CDR3 regions were amplified from genomic DNA by means of the immunoSEQ Assay, a bias-controlled multiplex PCR. The study's processing was this. The number of nucleated cells in each sample was estimated from the amplification of reference gene primers within the assay. To quantify the absolute abundance of each unique TCRbeta CDR3 rearrangement, sequence reads were collapsed and filtered. For each sample, productive Simpson clonality was calculated as the square root of Simpson's diversity index across productive rearrangements. Sourced from immuneACCESS, this table was stored by TCRdb with only in-frame sequences that have V and J called. A share of the clones is absent; for the studies checked, an unresolved V gene accounts for under half, and the remainder has no known explanation. V and J calls plus clone size are reproduced from that table; the DNA served to infer D and trimming. The sample table lists around 170,000 clones, approximately 82% of them with a count of one. Jointly, the top ten make up approximately 12% of the sample.

Of note for this clone: Its antigen specificity is not known. Base qualities are not at hand, and no much larger clone is one base apart.

Broader findings and caveats from the paper: How much clinical and demographic metadata was included differed by source and by participant, and the metadata was provided uncurated.

A second Seattle source provided samples from volunteer blood donors who had recovered from COVID-19. The collaborating institutions used their own protocols to collect whole blood in K2EDTA tubes. Collaborator samples were shipped for TCRbeta analysis as frozen whole blood, isolated PBMCs, or DNA extracted from either sample type. The chain uses TRBV25-1 and TRBJ2-1; TRBD2 lines up with 10 middle nucleotides. Specimen: peripheral blood. The clonotype originates from a man between 65 and 80 years old who had recovered from COVID-19. The CDR3 reads as follows: CASSEGTSALNEQFF. At the DNA level, the sequence is TGTGCCAGCAGTGAAGGGACTAGCGCTCTCAATGAGCAGTTCTTC.